One and the same sample provided the 28 T cell receptor beta chains below, sequenced in a study of regulatory T cells in long-lasting Graves disease. CDR3-region Arm-PCR and iRepertoire HTBI primers produced the TCR beta libraries. Using its own MiXCR run on the multiplex PCR reads, TCRdb lists one record per CDR3 protein. Here the sample spans roughly 400,000 distinct CDR3 sequences, approximately 16% being singletons. Time point described: newly diagnosed GD, antithyroid drugs for less than 3 months. Extracted RNA from PBMCs served as the source of the TCR library. A further study also used this sample, focusing on T cells in Graves' hyperthyroidism and ophthalmopathy.

The material was peripheral blood mononuclear cells (PBMCs), obtained at new diagnosis, from a patient treated with antithyroid drugs. The receptors derive from a woman in her thirties or forties with Graves disease.

The chain links TRBV3-1 to TRBJ2-4, with a weak D call TRBD2 (5 bases). The V end was cut by 0 bases, the J end by 0 bases, with 15 bases between. CDR3 length equals 18 residues. Germline V CDR1 and CDR2: LGHDT, YNNKEL (reference sequence). As DNA, the CDR3 is TGTGCCAGCAGCCAAGAGCCGGGGATCGGACTAGCCAAAAACATTCAGTACTTC. Translated, it gives CASSQEPGIGLAKNIQYF.

This clonotype was seen repeatedly, ten times or more. This sequence joins TRBV6-5 and TRBJ2-5, with D perhaps assigned TRBD1 or TRBD2 (5 bases each). CDR1 and CDR2 from the germline V gene are MNHEY and SVGAGI. This CDR3 has 16 amino acids. The V and J ends lost 0 bases and 1 base respectively, with 12 bases between them. The CDR3 here is CASSYSVWGSQETQYF. The CDR3, as DNA: TGTGCCAGCAGTTACTCAGTGTGGGGGTCCCAAGAGACCCAGTACTTC.

This clonotype was detected only a few times. CDR3 DNA sequence: TGCGCCAGCAGCAGGACTGGGGCCAACGTCCTGACTTTC. This translates into CASSRTGANVLTF. The J gene is TRBJ2-6, the V gene TRBV4-1; the D is unclear. The CDR3 runs to 13 residues. CDR1 and CDR2 (germline): MGHRA, YSYEKL. V lost 5 bases to trimming and J lost 2 bases, with 4 bases between them.

V and J are TRBV27 and TRBJ2-1, with TRBD2 as a possible D gene (6 bases). This CDR3 comprises 15 residues. Deletions cut 2 bases from V and 6 bases from J, with 14 bases between. Germline V gene data show CDR1 as MNHEY and CDR2 as SMNVEV (reference sequence). The CDR3 here is CASSLGGYQGNEQFF. Here the CDR3 DNA reads TGTGCCAGCAGTTTAGGGGGGTATCAGGGCAATGAGCAGTTCTTC.

The genes are TRBV12-3 or TRBV12-4 and TRBJ2-1, with D tentatively TRBD2 (7 bases). This CDR3 is built from 14 residues. V lost 6 bases, J lost 6 bases, and 15 bases lay in between. In nucleotides, the CDR3 is TGTGCCAGCAGCCGGAGGGGGGGGTTCAATGAGCAGTTCTTC. Amino acids: CASSRRGGFNEQFF.

The rearrangement links TRBV3-1 to TRBJ1-4; D not resolved. This CDR3 is built from 12 residues. Germline V gene data show CDR1 as LGHDT and CDR2 as YNNKEL (reference sequence). The V end was cut by 0 bases, the J end by 14 bases, with 10 bases between. CDR3 protein: CASSQDGGRLFF. As DNA, the CDR3 is TGTGCCAGCAGCCAAGATGGAGGGCGGCTGTTTTTT.

At least ten counts were recorded for this clonotype. The V call is TRBV3-1, the J call TRBJ1-2, with unresolved D. There are 12 residues in the CDR3. The germline V and J ends were trimmed by 0 bases and 8 bases, with 7 bases remaining between them. The germline V gene encodes CDR1 LGHDT and CDR2 YNNKEL (reference sequence). In DNA, the CDR3 is TGTGCCAGCAGCCAAGAGAATAGAGGCTACACCTTC. This gives the protein CASSQENRGYTF.

This clonotype was counted ten times or more. V usage is TRBV20-1 and J usage is TRBJ1-1, with 9 bases that match TRBD1. In germline, CDR1 is DFQATT, CDR2 SNEGSKA (reference sequence). This CDR3 has 13 residues. V was clipped by 6 bases and J by 5 bases; unmatched bases: 7. Here the CDR3 DNA reads TGCAGTGCAGATACAGGGGGCGGAACTGAAGCTTTCTTT. Residues: CSADTGGGTEAFF.

Only a few counts were recorded for this clonotype. The V gene is TRBV20-1, the J gene TRBJ2-3, with 7 bases that match TRBD2. In germline, CDR1 is DFQATT, CDR2 SNEGSKA (reference sequence). This CDR3 region has 15 residues. Losses at the gene ends were 6 bases for V and 0 bases for J; bases not matched to a gene: 9. Written as DNA, the CDR3 is TGCAGTGCCACTGGACTAGATGTTAGCACAGATACGCAGTATTTT. This sequence encodes CSATGLDVSTDTQYF.

The CDR3 sequence: CASSEKGISNEQFF. In DNA, the CDR3 is TGTGCCAGCAGCGAAAAGGGTATTTCCAATGAGCAGTTCTTC. The rearrangement links TRBV7-8 to TRBJ2-1; the D is unclear. V shed 5 bases and J shed 6 bases, with 14 bases lying between them. This CDR3 is built from 14 residues. Germline V gives CDR1 SGHVS, CDR2 FQNEAQ.

In its sample, this clonotype was seen many times. The chain carries TRBV14 and TRBJ1-5; D is uncertain. V lost 1 base to trimming and J lost 9 bases, with 10 bases between them. CDR1 is SGHDN, CDR2 FVKESK, per germline. The length of the CDR3 is 13 residues. The CDR3 loop is CASSQGPSAPQHF. DNA for the CDR3: TGTGCCAGCAGCCAAGGCCCAAGCGCGCCCCAGCATTTT.

The count of this clonotype is one. A junction boundary mismatches the germline segment, possibly from a read error. The V gene is TRBV19, the J gene TRBJ1-2, with D tentatively TRBD1 (6 bases). Germline V gene lookup returns CDR1 LNHDA and CDR2 SQIVND (reference sequence). This CDR3 comprises 13 residues. CDR3 sequence reads: CASRRGGQNGHTF. CDR3 nucleotides: TGTGCCAGTAGAAGAGGAGGACAGAATGGCCACACCTTC.

This clonotype was seen ten or more times. J is TRBJ2-1 and V is TRBV20-1, with D possibly matching TRBD2 (6 bases). This CDR3 region has 18 residues. V was trimmed by 1 base and J by 1 base, leaving 20 bases between them. Germline CDR1 DFQATT, CDR2 SNEGSKA (reference sequence). CDR3 sequence reads: CSARGRGGSGGSYNEQFF. CDR3 nucleotides: TGCAGTGCTAGAGGGAGGGGAGGCTCCGGGGGTTCCTACAATGAGCAGTTCTTC.

This clonotype was counted ten times or more. V is TRBV13 and J is TRBJ1-2; 7 nucleotides line up with TRBD1. The germline V gene has CDR1 PRHDT and CDR2 FYEKMQ (reference sequence). The CDR3 has 13 residues. J gave up 7 bases and V 3 bases, and 5 bases lay outside the gene matches. In nucleotides, the CDR3 is TGTGCCAGCAGCTTCACAGGGGTTCCTGGCTACACCTTC. This codes for CASSFTGVPGYTF.

The table lists this clonotype with many counts. The CDR3 spells CASSLRRTNTGELFF. CDR3 coding DNA: TGTGCCAGCAGCTTACGGAGGACGAACACCGGGGAGCTGTTTTTT. The chain has TRBV11-2 and TRBJ2-2, with D possibly matching TRBD2 (5 bases). Germline V CDR1 and CDR2: SGHAT, FQNNGV. The CDR3 runs 15 residues. The V and J ends lost 2 bases and 0 bases respectively, with 7 bases between them.

This sequence joins TRBV24-1 and TRBJ2-2, with unresolved D. V was clipped by 5 bases and J by 2 bases, with 8 bases between them. CDR3 length equals 14 residues. Germline V lookup: CDR1 KGHDR, CDR2 SFDVKD. CDR3 region: CATSGYGNTGELFF. The CDR3 DNA reads as TGTGCCACCAGTGGTTACGGTAACACCGGGGAGCTGTTTTTT.

This clonotype was found many times. The V gene is TRBV19, the J gene TRBJ1-5; D remains unclear. The V end was cut by 5 bases, the J end by 4 bases, with 12 bases between. Looked up from germline, CDR1 is LNHDA and CDR2 is SQIVND (reference sequence). This CDR3 spans 14 amino acids. The CDR3 loop reads CASSPTAINQPQHF. CDR3 in DNA: TGTGCCAGTAGTCCCACCGCAATAAATCAGCCCCAGCATTTT.

This clonotype was detected a few times. This chain joins TRBV4-1 and TRBJ2-1; possibly TRBD1 for D (5 bases). The CDR3 loop spans 16 amino acids. Looked up from germline, CDR1 is MGHRA and CDR2 is YSYEKL. V lost 2 bases and J 5 bases, leaving 16 bases between the germline ends. CDR3 nucleotide sequence: TGCGCCAGCAGCCAATATCCGCAGGGAAGGGACAATGAGCAGTTCTTC. Residues: CASSQYPQGRDNEQFF.

This clonotype has ten or more counts. The chain has TRBV12-5 and TRBJ2-3; 7 bases are shared with TRBD2. The CDR3 is 18 residues long. CDR1 is LGHNT and CDR2 is FRNRAP in the germline V gene. Losses at the gene ends were 4 bases for V and 2 bases for J; bases not matched to a gene: 15. The CDR3 DNA follows: TGTGCTAGTGGTTCATTAAGCCAGGGAGGGTTTTCCACAGATACGCAGTATTTT. Translated: CASGSLSQGGFSTDTQYF.

This chain links TRBV6-5 with TRBJ1-6; D not certain. V was clipped by 2 bases and J by 6 bases, with 5 bases between them. The germline V gene encodes CDR1 MNHEY and CDR2 SVGAGI. This CDR3 is built from 13 residues. The CDR3 DNA sequence: TGTGCCAGCAGTTACCCGAGTAATTCACCCCTCCACTTT. Encoded protein: CASSYPSNSPLHF.

Many counts were recorded for this clonotype. The chain combines TRBV12-3 or TRBV12-4 with TRBJ2-7, with D possibly being TRBD1 (6 bases). V was shortened by 3 bases and J by 5 bases, with 11 bases between the two germline ends. This CDR3 spans 13 amino acids. In DNA, the CDR3 is TGTGCCAGCAGTTTTACAGGGCCCGACGAGCAGTACTTC. This encodes CASSFTGPDEQYF.

This clonotype showed up many times. The CDR3 region is CASSLAATSTDTQYF. CDR3 sequence (DNA): TGTGCCAGCAGCTTAGCCGCAACTAGCACAGATACGCAGTATTTT. The rearrangement uses TRBV13 and TRBJ2-3; D is unresolved. Germline V gene lookup returns CDR1 PRHDT and CDR2 FYEKMQ (reference sequence). The V and J ends lost 1 base and 0 bases respectively, with 8 bases between them. This CDR3 has 15 residues.

V and J are TRBV19 and TRBJ2-7; the match to TRBD1 covers 10 bases. Trimming removed 5 bases from V and 4 bases from J; junction bases left unmatched: 11. Looked up from germline, CDR1 is LNHDA and CDR2 is SQIVND (reference sequence). This CDR3 has 16 amino acids. The CDR3 here is CASSWRDRGGIYEQYF. The CDR3 nucleotides are TGTGCCAGTAGTTGGCGGGACAGGGGAGGTATTTACGAGCAGTACTTC. Complete variable domain (other parts from reference TRBV19 and TRBJ2-7): DGGITQSPKYLFRKEGQNVTLSCEQNLNHDAMYWYRQDPGQGLRLIYYSQIVNDFQKGDIAEGYSVSREKKESFPLTVTSAQKNPTAFYLCASSWRDRGGIYEQYFGPGTRLTVT.

The V gene is TRBV20-1, the J gene TRBJ2-1, with 8 bases lining up with TRBD1. Germline CDR1 DFQATT, CDR2 SNEGSKA (reference sequence). The CDR3 has 15 residues. Trimming removed 3 bases from V and 1 base from J; junction bases left unmatched: 5. The DNA of the CDR3 is TGCAGTGCTAGCTCTACAGGGGGGTCCTACAATGAGCAGTTCTTC. Translating it yields CSASSTGGSYNEQFF.

This clonotype was counted a few times. The chain recombines TRBV5-4 with TRBJ1-2, with D hard to call. The CDR3 has 13 amino acids. Trimming pared 1 base from V and 8 bases from J, leaving 12 bases between. The germline V gene encodes CDR1 SGHNT and CDR2 YYREEE (reference sequence). As DNA, the CDR3 is TGTGCCAGCAGCTTGACCCTGTCTTGGGGCTACACCTTC. Residues: CASSLTLSWGYTF.

This clonotype was found many times. The chain joins TRBV25-1 to TRBJ2-3, with 9 bases matching TRBD1. Germline V gene data show CDR1 as MGHDK and CDR2 as SYGVNS. The length of the CDR3 is 14 residues. J was trimmed by 5 bases and V by 2 bases; bases with no gene match: 2. This CDR3 reads CASSEGTGRDTQYF. CDR3 nucleotide sequence: TGTGCCAGCAGTGAAGGGACAGGGAGAGATACGCAGTATTTT.

As for this clonotype: A much larger clone lies a single base off, so this may be a read error. The rearrangement joins TRBV19 to TRBJ1-2, with a possible D match to TRBD1 (5 bases). The V end lost 5 bases, the J end lost 3 bases, and 13 bases lay between the germline ends. This CDR3 is 14 amino acids long. Germline lookup yields CDR1 LNHDA and CDR2 SQIVND (reference sequence). The DNA for the CDR3 is TGTGCCAGTAGTGTGGGCAGGGCGTACTATGGCTACACCTTC. Protein product: CASSVGRAYYGYTF.

This clonotype has a handful of counts. The chain is built from TRBV7-9 and TRBJ2-3, with D unresolved. V was pared by 2 bases and J by 1 base, with 7 bases between. Germline V gene lookup returns CDR1 SEHNR and CDR2 FQNEAQ (reference sequence). This CDR3 contains 14 residues. CDR3 DNA: TGTGCCAGCAGCTTATCCCAGGGCACAGATACGCAGTATTTT. This encodes CASSLSQGTDTQYF.